Following are 19 T cell receptor beta chains from one sample sequenced in a study of shared clonotypes between healthy human individuals (TCRdb year 2020). CD8 naive samples were obtained by positive selection for CCR7 among CD45RO-negative cells, yielding a CD45RA+CCR7+ population from which TemRA cells were excluded. The library was made by the immunoSEQ multiplex PCR assay. What TCRdb holds here is the immuneACCESS table cut down to in-frame rearrangements. Part of the clones is not present; checked against another copy, under half of the missing clones reflect an unresolved V gene, and the others are unexplained. The sample table records hundreds of thousands of clones; about 96% of these occur just once. The ten largest clones represent about 0.12% of the sample. Sequences were obtained from naive CD8+ T cells sorted from blood. According to the study, the label for this sample's cell subset or site signals: CD45RA+CCR7+. Every receptor here comes from a woman younger than 45 in good health.

This chain joins TRBV6-5 and TRBJ2-1, with 10 bases lining up with TRBD2. Trimming at V came to 2 bases and at J to 7 bases, leaving 8 bases not matched to a gene. The germline V gene encodes CDR1 MNHEY and CDR2 SVGAGI. CDR3 length equals 16 residues. The CDR3 nucleotides are TGTGCCAGCAGTTACCGGCTAGCGGGAGAGATTAATGAGCAGTTCTTC. It codes for CASSYRLAGEINEQFF.

The rearrangement joins TRBV5-6 to TRBJ2-7; D is possibly TRBD1 (6 bases). V shed 0 bases and J shed 3 bases, with 16 bases lying between them. CDR1 SGHDT and CDR2 YYEEEE come from the germline V gene. The CDR3 is made up of 16 amino acids. CDR3 bases: TGTGCCAGCAGCTTGGAAACCAGGGGTCGAGGCTACGAGCAGTACTTC. It encodes CASSLETRGRGYEQYF.

The V gene is TRBV5-4, the J gene TRBJ1-2; D gene unclear. Trimming stripped 0 bases from V and 7 bases from J, with 4 bases between. The CDR3 has 11 residues. The germline V gene encodes CDR1 SGHNT and CDR2 YYREEE (reference sequence). This chain's CDR3 is CASSLGLGYTF. The CDR3 DNA sequence: TGTGCCAGCAGCTTGGGACTTGGCTACACCTTC.

J is TRBJ2-5 and V is TRBV20-1; D is unclear. V was trimmed by 6 bases and J by 4 bases, leaving 9 bases between them. Germline assignment: CDR1 DFQATT and CDR2 SNEGSKA (reference sequence). The CDR3 sequence is 11 residues long. The CDR3 region is CSADIGETQYF. For the CDR3, the DNA is TGCAGTGCAGATATCGGAGAGACCCAGTACTTC.

The J gene is TRBJ1-5, the V gene TRBV30; no reliable D call. Germline V gives CDR1 GTSNPN, CDR2 SVGIG (reference sequence). The CDR3 extends over 13 amino acids. V was shortened by 7 bases and J by 3 bases, with 13 bases between the two germline ends. The CDR3 DNA reads as TGTGCCTCCAAAAATGGTTACAATCAGCCCCAGCATTTT. This gives the protein CASKNGYNQPQHF.

This chain joins TRBV7-3 and TRBJ2-7, with TRBD2 matching over 8 bases. V dropped 5 bases and J dropped 4; count of bases not matched to a gene: 7. The CDR3 is 14 amino acids. Germline CDR1 reads SGHTA; CDR2 reads FQGTGA. CDR3 nucleotide sequence: TGTGCCAGCAGCGAAGCTAGCGGGTCTTACGAGCAGTACTTC. Translation gives CASSEASGSYEQYF.

V and J are TRBV7-9 and TRBJ2-1; D is uncertain. Germline V gene data show CDR1 as SEHNR and CDR2 as FQNEAQ (reference sequence). V was shortened by 5 bases and J by 2 bases, with 13 bases between the two germline ends. This CDR3 region has 15 residues. The CDR3 sequence is CASSPVWVPYNEQFF. CDR3 nucleotide sequence: TGTGCCAGCAGCCCCGTTTGGGTTCCCTACAATGAGCAGTTCTTC.

This sequence joins TRBV4-2 and TRBJ2-7; 8 bases agree with TRBD2. V lost 0 bases, J lost 2 bases, and 9 bases stayed unmatched. This CDR3 contains 17 residues. Germline loops: CDR1 LGHNA, CDR2 YNFKEQ. The CDR3 region is CASSQDIELAGPYEQYF. CDR3 DNA sequence: TGTGCCAGCAGCCAAGATATCGAGCTAGCGGGCCCCTACGAGCAGTACTTC.

The chain combines TRBV28 with TRBJ1-3; possible D gene TRBD1, 5 bases. CDR1 and CDR2 (germline): MDHEN, SYDVKM. The V end was cut by 6 bases, the J end by 2 bases, with 11 bases between. The CDR3 length is 14 residues. The chain's CDR3 is CASSPPGTGNTIYF. CDR3 coding DNA: TGTGCCAGCAGCCCCCCAGGGACTGGAAACACCATATATTTT.

This clone has a single count. The V and J genes are TRBV27 and TRBJ1-3; 7 bases are shared with TRBD1. The J segment lost 2 bases and the V segment lost 6 bases, leaving 4 bases of the junction unmatched. The germline gives CDR1 MNHEY, CDR2 SMNVEV (reference sequence). The CDR3 totals 14 residues. The chain's CDR3 is CASSHTGAGNTIYF. The CDR3 DNA is TGTGCCAGCAGCCACACAGGGGCTGGAAACACCATATATTTT.

The rearrangement uses TRBV11-2 and TRBJ2-5; possibly TRBD1 or TRBD2 for D (5 bases each). CDR3 length: 15 amino acids. Between the trimmed V and J ends, which lost 5 bases and 4 bases, there was a span of 17 bases. CDR1 SGHAT and CDR2 FQNNGV come from the germline V gene. The CDR3 protein is CASSDGPGASETQYF. The CDR3 nucleotides are TGTGCCAGCAGCGATGGCCCCGGGGCCTCAGAGACCCAGTACTTC.

The chain links TRBV5-4 to TRBJ1-1; 7 bases agree with TRBD1. Germline CDR1 and CDR2: SGHNT and YYREEE (reference sequence). The CDR3 consists of 14 residues. V was pared by 6 bases and J by 4 bases, with 9 bases of the junction left unmatched. This chain's CDR3 is CASTQTGASTEAFF. CDR3 nucleotide sequence: TGTGCCAGCACCCAAACAGGGGCGAGCACTGAAGCTTTCTTT.

The CDR3 DNA is TGTGCCAGTACCACGAACCTGGGCACAGATACGCAGTATTTT. It specifies CASTTNLGTDTQYF. The J gene is TRBJ2-3, the V gene TRBV19; D is undetermined. The CDR3 spans 14 residues. V lost 7 bases, J lost 1 base, and 12 bases lay in between. CDR1 LNHDA and CDR2 SQIVND come from the germline V gene (reference sequence).

This rearrangement joins TRBV5-4 to TRBJ1-1; D gene uncertain. Between the trimmed V and J ends, which lost 0 bases and 4 bases, there was a span of 7 bases. This CDR3 has 13 residues. Germline V gene data show CDR1 as SGHNT and CDR2 as YYREEE (reference sequence). CDR3 protein: CASSLVSATEAFF. Written as DNA, the CDR3 is TGTGCCAGCAGCTTGGTGTCAGCCACTGAAGCTTTCTTT.

V gene TRBV28 combines with J gene TRBJ2-3, with 16 bases matching TRBD2. The CDR3 contains 18 residues. CDR1 and CDR2 from the germline V gene are MDHEN and SYDVKM. The V and J ends lost 5 bases and 0 bases, in that order; junction bases with no gene match: 5. The chain's CDR3 is CASSMGLAGGVSTDTQYF. CDR3 in DNA: TGTGCCAGCAGTATGGGACTAGCGGGAGGGGTAAGCACAGATACGCAGTATTTT.

About this clone: Distinct nucleotide sequences in the sample also encode this CDR3. V gene TRBV19 combines with J gene TRBJ2-7; 7 bases line up with TRBD1. The CDR3 runs 14 residues. Germline V lookup: CDR1 LNHDA, CDR2 SQIVND (reference sequence). With 5 bases clipped from V and 0 bases from J, the junction kept 4 bases outside the gene matches. CDR3 region: CASSGRDSSYEQYF. As DNA, the CDR3 is TGTGCCAGTAGTGGCCGGGACAGCTCCTACGAGCAGTACTTC.

This rearrangement joins TRBV4-1 to TRBJ2-3; TRBD2 aligns across 7 bases. Germline CDR1 is MGHRA and CDR2 is YSYEKL. V shed 0 bases, J shed 8 bases, and the junction held 14 bases outside the gene matches. There are 17 residues in the CDR3. DNA of the CDR3: TGCGCCAGCAGCCAAGATCTGCGGGAGATCGTCTACGGTACGCAGTATTTT. Its protein product is CASSQDLREIVYGTQYF.

The rearrangement uses TRBV5-6 and TRBJ2-7; D might be TRBD1 (5 bases). There are 16 residues in the CDR3. Trimming shortened V by 0 bases and J by 2 bases, and 15 bases separated the two germline ends. Germline V lookup: CDR1 SGHDT, CDR2 YYEEEE. The chain's CDR3 is CASSLGTTTVPYEQYF. The CDR3, as DNA: TGTGCCAGCAGCTTGGGCACCACGACAGTTCCCTACGAGCAGTACTTC.

The chain couples TRBV6-1 to TRBJ2-1; 12 nucleotides match TRBD2. The CDR3 consists of 15 residues. Per germline, CDR1 MNHNS and CDR2 SASEGT. With 4 bases clipped from V and 7 bases from J, the junction kept 5 bases outside the gene matches. CDR3 DNA sequence: TGTGCCAGCAGTGTCCTAGCGGGAGGGTCGAATGAGCAGTTCTTC. Translation gives CASSVLAGGSNEQFF.